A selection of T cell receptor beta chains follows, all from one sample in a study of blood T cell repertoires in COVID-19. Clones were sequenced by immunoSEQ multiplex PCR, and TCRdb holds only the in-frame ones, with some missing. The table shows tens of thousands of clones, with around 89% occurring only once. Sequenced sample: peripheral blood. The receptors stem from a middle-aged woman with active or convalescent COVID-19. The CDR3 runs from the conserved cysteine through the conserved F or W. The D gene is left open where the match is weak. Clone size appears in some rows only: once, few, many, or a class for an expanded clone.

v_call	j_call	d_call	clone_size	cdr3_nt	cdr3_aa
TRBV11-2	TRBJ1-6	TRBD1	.	TGTGCCACCAGAGACGACAGGGGGGTGACACCCCTCCACTTT	CATRDDRGVTPLHF
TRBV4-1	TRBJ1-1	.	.	TGCGCCAGCATCACCAACAGGGATCGGGTCACTGAAGCTTTCTTT	CASITNRDRVTEAFF
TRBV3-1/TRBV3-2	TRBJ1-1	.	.	TGTGCCAGCAGCCCCCACAGGGTTACGTCTCAAGTTCCTGAAGCTTTCTTT	CASSPHRVTSQVPEAFF
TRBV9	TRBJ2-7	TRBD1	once	TGTGCCAGCAGCGCCACCGGGACAGGGCACTACGAGCAGTACTTC	CASSATGTGHYEQYF
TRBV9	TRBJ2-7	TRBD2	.	TGTGCCAGCAGCGTAGGTAGCGGGTCGTGGGGGGAGCAGTACTTC	CASSVGSGSWGEQYF
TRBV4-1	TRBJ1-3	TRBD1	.	TGCGCCAGCAGCCAAGGCACGGAGGGGGCCTCTGGAAACACCATATATTTT	CASSQGTEGASGNTIYF
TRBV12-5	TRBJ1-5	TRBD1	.	TGTGCTAGTGGTCATGGACAGGGAAATCAGCCCCAGCATTTT	CASGHGQGNQPQHF
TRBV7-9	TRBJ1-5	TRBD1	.	TGTGCCAGCAGCCCAGGCTCGACAGGGGTTCGGGGAAATCAGCCCCAGCATTTT	CASSPGSTGVRGNQPQHF
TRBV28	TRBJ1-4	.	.	TGTGCCAGCAGTCAGACAGACGAAAAACTGTTTTTT	CASSQTDEKLFF
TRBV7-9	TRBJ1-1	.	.	TGTGCCAGCAGGCCCAAGGGGCCGGGGGCTGAAGCTTTCTTT	CASRPKGPGAEAFF
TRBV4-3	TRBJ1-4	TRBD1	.	TGCGCCAGCAGCCAAGATTTGGGGACAGGGGGCGAAAAACTGTTTTTT	CASSQDLGTGGEKLFF
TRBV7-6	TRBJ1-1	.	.	TGTGCCAGCACCGAAGGGCGGGGTGAAGCTTTCTTT	CASTEGRGEAFF
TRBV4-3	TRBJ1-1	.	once	TGCGCCAGCAGCCAAGCCCGGGTCTTGGGCACTGAAGCTTTCTTT	CASSQARVLGTEAFF
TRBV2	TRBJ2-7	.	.	TGTGCCAGCAGTGAAGCGCTTCTTCAGGGGCGGAGCTCCTACGAGCAGTACTTC	CASSEALLQGRSSYEQYF
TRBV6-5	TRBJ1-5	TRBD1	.	TGTGCCAGCAAGGCAGGGGGACGTTCGGATCAGCCCCAGCATTTT	CASKAGGRSDQPQHF
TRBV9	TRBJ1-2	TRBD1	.	TGTGCCAGCAGCGTAGCTAACCCTTGGGACAGGGGGGATGGCTACACCTTC	CASSVANPWDRGDGYTF
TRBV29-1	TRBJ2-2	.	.	TGCAGCGTTGACTTGGGGGGAACCAACACCGGGGAGCTGTTTTTT	CSVDLGGTNTGELFF
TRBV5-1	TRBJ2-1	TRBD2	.	TGCGCCAGCAGCTTGGATGGGAGGGCCTCATCCTACAATGAGCAGTTCTTC	CASSLDGRASSYNEQFF
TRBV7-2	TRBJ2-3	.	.	TGTGCCAGCAGTGGGGGCGGGAGAGTGACAGATACGCAGTATTTT	CASSGGGRVTDTQYF
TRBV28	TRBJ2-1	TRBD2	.	TGTGCCAGCAGGGGAGCGGGGGGTAGCTCCTACAATGAGCAGTTCTTC	CASRGAGGSSYNEQFF
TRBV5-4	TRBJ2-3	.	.	TGTGCCAGCAGCTTGGTGGGGGGTGCACCCACAGATACGCAGTATTTT	CASSLVGGAPTDTQYF
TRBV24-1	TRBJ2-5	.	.	TGTGCCACCAGTGAATCAGGGTCGTTAGAGACCCAGTACTTC	CATSESGSLETQYF
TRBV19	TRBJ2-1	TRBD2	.	TGTGCCAGTAGTGGAGGACTAGCGGGTGTCTACAATGAGCAGTTCTTC	CASSGGLAGVYNEQFF
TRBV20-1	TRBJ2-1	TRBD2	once	TGCAGTGCTAGTGGCGGGGGGGCTAACAATGAGCAGTTCTTC	CSASGGGANNEQFF
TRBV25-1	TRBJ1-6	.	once	TGTGCCAGCAGTGAACAGGGTTTTAATAATTCACCCCTCCACTTT	CASSEQGFNNSPLHF
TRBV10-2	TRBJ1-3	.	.	TGCGCCAGCAGGGATGGGGCTCTGATTGGAAACACCATATATTTT	CASRDGALIGNTIYF
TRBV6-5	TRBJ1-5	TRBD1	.	TGTGCCAGCAGTTACTCACAGGGGAGCAATCAGCCCCAGCATTTT	CASSYSQGSNQPQHF
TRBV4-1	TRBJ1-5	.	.	TGCGCCAGCAGCCAAGATCAAGGGGGAAGCAATCAGCCCCAGCATTTT	CASSQDQGGSNQPQHF
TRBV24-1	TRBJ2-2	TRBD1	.	TGTGCCACCAGTGATCCGGGACAGGGGATGAACACCGGGGAGCTGTTTTTT	CATSDPGQGMNTGELFF
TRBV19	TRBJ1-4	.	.	TGTGCCAGTAGTGGCAGGACGGGGGAAAAACTGTTTTTT	CASSGRTGEKLFF
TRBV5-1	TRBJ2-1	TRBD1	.	TGCGCCAGCAGCTTTACGGGACAGTTCGATGAGCAGTTCTTC	CASSFTGQFDEQFF
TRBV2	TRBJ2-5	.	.	TGTGCCAGCAGTGGCCGCGGACTACAAGAGACCCAGTACTTC	CASSGRGLQETQYF
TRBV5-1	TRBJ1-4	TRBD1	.	TGCGCCAGCAGCTTGGGCCGGGACAGAGCTGAAAAACTGTTTTTT	CASSLGRDRAEKLFF
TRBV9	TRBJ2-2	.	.	TGTGCCAGCAGCGGAACAGGTCTAACCGGGGAGCTGTTTTTT	CASSGTGLTGELFF
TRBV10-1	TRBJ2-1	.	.	TGCGCCAGCAGTGGCTCAAGGAGTGCTGAGCAGTTCTTC	CASSGSRSAEQFF
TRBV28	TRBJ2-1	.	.	TGTGCCAGCAGCTACGACAGGTACAATGAGCAGTTCTTC	CASSYDRYNEQFF
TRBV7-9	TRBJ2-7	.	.	TGTGCCAGCAGCCCGCAGTACGAGCAGTACTTC	CASSPQYEQYF
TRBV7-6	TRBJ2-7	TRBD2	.	TGTGCCAGCAGCCGAGGGGAGGGGACGGTCGAGCAGTACTTC	CASSRGEGTVEQYF
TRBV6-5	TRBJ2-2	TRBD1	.	TGTGCCAGCAGTTACCGGACAGGGGCCACCGGGGAGCTGTTTTTT	CASSYRTGATGELFF
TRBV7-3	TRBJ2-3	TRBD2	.	TGTGCCAGCAGCTCACTAGCGGGGGGAGCAGATACGCAGTATTTT	CASSSLAGGADTQYF